The rows below give T cell receptor beta chains drawn from one sample of a study of beta chain features in type 1 diabetes. Sequencing was performed with immunoSEQ multiplex PCR; in TCRdb, only in-frame clones are kept and a portion is missing. The sample lists about 350,000 clones; 20% were seen once. The sequenced material came from naive CD4+ T cells from blood. Receptor source: a young woman in good health. Each CDR3 is given with its conserved first and last residue. Each record gives: V gene, D gene, J gene, clone size, CDR3 DNA, CDR3 protein. The D gene is left open where the match is weak. Expanded clones get a size class; other rows say once, few or many, or leave the size out.

V gene: TRBV18; D gene: -; J gene: TRBJ1-2; clone size: -; CDR3 DNA: TGTGCCAGCTCACCGGGCCCCCTGAGCTACACCTTC; CDR3 protein: CASSPGPLSYTF
V gene: TRBV5-1; D gene: TRBD2; J gene: TRBJ2-7; clone size: few; CDR3 DNA: TGCGCCAGCAGCTTGAGTGGACTAGCGGGATTCGAGCAGTACTTC; CDR3 protein: CASSLSGLAGFEQYF
V gene: TRBV2; D gene: -; J gene: TRBJ1-1; clone size: -; CDR3 DNA: TGTGCCAGCAGTCCCTACGCACAGGGACTGAACACTGAAGCTTTCTTT; CDR3 protein: CASSPYAQGLNTEAFF
V gene: TRBV2; D gene: -; J gene: TRBJ1-2; clone size: -; CDR3 DNA: TGTGCCAGCAGCGAGAGTCCTAACTATGGCTACACCTTC; CDR3 protein: CASSESPNYGYTF
V gene: TRBV5-1; D gene: TRBD1; J gene: TRBJ2-5; clone size: -; CDR3 DNA: TGCGCCACGGCCCTGGACAGGTACCAAGAGACCCAGTACTTC; CDR3 protein: CATALDRYQETQYF
V gene: TRBV9; D gene: -; J gene: TRBJ2-5; clone size: few; CDR3 DNA: TGTGCCAGCAGCGCCCAGGGGTACCAAGAGACCCAGTACTTC; CDR3 protein: CASSAQGYQETQYF
V gene: TRBV2; D gene: TRBD2; J gene: TRBJ2-4; clone size: few; CDR3 DNA: TGTGCCAGCAGTGAGCGTAGCGGGAGGGTAAGAAACATTCAGTACTTC; CDR3 protein: CASSERSGRVRNIQYF
V gene: TRBV7-2; D gene: TRBD1; J gene: TRBJ1-3; clone size: -; CDR3 DNA: TGTGCCAGCAGCTTGGGACAGCTAGGGACTGGAAACACCATATATTTT; CDR3 protein: CASSLGQLGTGNTIYF
V gene: TRBV19; D gene: TRBD1; J gene: TRBJ2-1; clone size: -; CDR3 DNA: TGTGCCAGTAGTGGAACCGGGACAGGGCTGGGGGAGCAGTTCTTC; CDR3 protein: CASSGTGTGLGEQFF
V gene: TRBV18; D gene: TRBD2; J gene: TRBJ2-7; clone size: -; CDR3 DNA: TGTGCCAGCTCACCCGATAGCGGGGCCTACGAGCAGTACTTC; CDR3 protein: CASSPDSGAYEQYF
V gene: TRBV6-5; D gene: TRBD1; J gene: TRBJ1-2; clone size: -; CDR3 DNA: TGTGCCAGCAGTACACGGACAGGGGGCAGCTATGGCTACACCTTC; CDR3 protein: CASSTRTGGSYGYTF
V gene: TRBV5-4; D gene: TRBD1; J gene: TRBJ1-2; clone size: -; CDR3 DNA: TGTGCCAGCAGCCCCGTGGGGACAGATGGCTACACCTTC; CDR3 protein: CASSPVGTDGYTF
V gene: TRBV9; D gene: -; J gene: TRBJ2-7; clone size: -; CDR3 DNA: TGTGCCAGCAGCGCCGGACAGCGCTCCTACGAGCAGTACTTC; CDR3 protein: CASSAGQRSYEQYF
V gene: TRBV7-9; D gene: TRBD1; J gene: TRBJ1-1; clone size: few; CDR3 DNA: TGTGCCAGCAGCCGGAGGACAGGGGGGATCACTGAAGCTTTCTTT; CDR3 protein: CASSRRTGGITEAFF
V gene: TRBV2; D gene: -; J gene: TRBJ2-2; clone size: few; CDR3 DNA: TGTGCCAGCAGCCGGGACTACACCGGGGAGCTGTTTTTT; CDR3 protein: CASSRDYTGELFF
V gene: TRBV29-1; D gene: -; J gene: TRBJ1-1; clone size: few; CDR3 DNA: TGCAGCGTTGGCCGGGACACCTCGAACACTGAAGCTTTCTTT; CDR3 protein: CSVGRDTSNTEAFF
V gene: TRBV30; D gene: -; J gene: TRBJ1-5; clone size: -; CDR3 DNA: TGTGCCTGGAGTTCTAGGTCCGGTCAGCCCCAGCATTTT; CDR3 protein: CAWSSRSGQPQHF
V gene: TRBV18; D gene: TRBD1; J gene: TRBJ2-2; clone size: few; CDR3 DNA: TGTGCCAGCTCACCGGTGGGACAGGAGTCCGGGGAGCTGTTTTTT; CDR3 protein: CASSPVGQESGELFF
V gene: TRBV15; D gene: TRBD2; J gene: TRBJ2-5; clone size: few; CDR3 DNA: TGTGCCACCAGCAGAGGACTAGCGGGGGGGAGGGAGACCCAGTACTTC; CDR3 protein: CATSRGLAGGRETQYF
V gene: TRBV18; D gene: -; J gene: TRBJ2-7; clone size: -; CDR3 DNA: TGTGCCAGCTCACTACTGCCTAACGAGCAGTACTTC; CDR3 protein: CASSLLPNEQYF
V gene: TRBV18; D gene: TRBD1; J gene: TRBJ1-2; clone size: few; CDR3 DNA: TGTGCCAGCTCACTAACCTCGGGACAGGGGACTAACTATGGCTACACCTTC; CDR3 protein: CASSLTSGQGTNYGYTF
V gene: TRBV29-1; D gene: -; J gene: TRBJ2-4; clone size: -; CDR3 DNA: TGCAGCGCCATGATAAGACCTTATGGACTAGCCAAAAACATTCAGTACTTC; CDR3 protein: CSAMIRPYGLAKNIQYF
V gene: TRBV29-1; D gene: TRBD2; J gene: TRBJ2-1; clone size: few; CDR3 DNA: TGCAGCGTTCTCCCGATGGCGGGGGGCAACGGTGAGCAGTTCTTC; CDR3 protein: CSVLPMAGGNGEQFF
V gene: TRBV9; D gene: TRBD2; J gene: TRBJ2-3; clone size: few; CDR3 DNA: TGTGCCAGCAGCGGTAGCGGGGAGACGCAGTATTTT; CDR3 protein: CASSGSGETQYF
V gene: TRBV23-1; D gene: -; J gene: TRBJ2-3; clone size: few; CDR3 DNA: TGCGCCAGCAGTCAACCTACCCTCATCCCAGAACAGGGTAGCGCTGGCACAGATACGCAGTATTTT; CDR3 protein: CASSQPTLIPEQGSAGTDTQYF
V gene: TRBV4-3; D gene: TRBD1; J gene: TRBJ1-2; clone size: -; CDR3 DNA: TGCGCCAGCAGCCAAGTAGAGGGGGCGCGGGGCTACACCTTC; CDR3 protein: CASSQVEGARGYTF
V gene: TRBV9; D gene: -; J gene: TRBJ2-3; clone size: -; CDR3 DNA: TGTGCCAGCAGCGCATCGGACTATAGCACAGATACGCAGTATTTT; CDR3 protein: CASSASDYSTDTQYF
V gene: TRBV5-6; D gene: -; J gene: TRBJ2-5; clone size: -; CDR3 DNA: TGTGCCAGCAGCCCCGACAAACACAGCCCCTCAGGAGAGACCCAGTACTTC; CDR3 protein: CASSPDKHSPSGETQYF
V gene: TRBV5-6; D gene: -; J gene: TRBJ1-1; clone size: -; CDR3 DNA: TGTGCCAGCAGCTGGGGAGACTCAACAGAAGCTTTCTTT; CDR3 protein: CASSWGDSTEAFF
V gene: TRBV14; D gene: TRBD2; J gene: TRBJ2-7; clone size: -; CDR3 DNA: TGTGCCAGCAGCCCCGGGGGAGCGGGACTCTACGAGCAGTACTTC; CDR3 protein: CASSPGGAGLYEQYF
V gene: TRBV9; D gene: TRBD1; J gene: TRBJ2-2; clone size: few; CDR3 DNA: TGTGCCAGCAGCGTACAGGGGGCCGGGGAGCTGTTTTTT; CDR3 protein: CASSVQGAGELFF
V gene: TRBV18; D gene: -; J gene: TRBJ2-1; clone size: few; CDR3 DNA: TGTGCCAGCTCACCACCGGCGTCGAGGGTGTTTGGTGAGCAGTTCTTC; CDR3 protein: CASSPPASRVFGEQFF
V gene: TRBV5-4; D gene: TRBD2; J gene: TRBJ2-7; clone size: -; CDR3 DNA: TGTGCCAGCAGCTTGACTAGCGGGAACTACGAGCAGTACTTC; CDR3 protein: CASSLTSGNYEQYF
V gene: TRBV7-9; D gene: -; J gene: TRBJ2-5; clone size: -; CDR3 DNA: TGTGCCAGCAGCCCACAGCCACAAGAGACCCAGTACTTC; CDR3 protein: CASSPQPQETQYF
V gene: TRBV6-1; D gene: TRBD2; J gene: TRBJ2-5; clone size: -; CDR3 DNA: TGTGCCAGCAGTGGACCTACCGCGGGACTAGGGAGAGGCGAGACCCAGTACTTC; CDR3 protein: CASSGPTAGLGRGETQYF
V gene: TRBV5-1; D gene: -; J gene: TRBJ2-1; clone size: -; CDR3 DNA: TGCGCCAGCAGCTTAACATTTACCTACAATGAGCAGTTCTTC; CDR3 protein: CASSLTFTYNEQFF
V gene: TRBV30; D gene: TRBD1; J gene: TRBJ1-1; clone size: -; CDR3 DNA: TGTGCCTGGAGTGTAAGGGGGCCCAACACTGAAGCTTTCTTT; CDR3 protein: CAWSVRGPNTEAFF
V gene: TRBV25-1; D gene: -; J gene: TRBJ2-5; clone size: -; CDR3 DNA: TGTGCCAGCAGACTTTCTGGGGCGGAGACCCAGTACTTC; CDR3 protein: CASRLSGAETQYF
V gene: TRBV5-1; D gene: -; J gene: TRBJ2-3; clone size: few; CDR3 DNA: TGCGCCAGCAGCTTGGCCCTGGCGGGCACAGATACGCAGTATTTT; CDR3 protein: CASSLALAGTDTQYF
V gene: TRBV7-2; D gene: TRBD2; J gene: TRBJ2-5; clone size: few; CDR3 DNA: TGTGCCAGCAGCTGGGGACTAGCGGGGGGCAAGGAGACCCAGTACTTC; CDR3 protein: CASSWGLAGGKETQYF
V gene: TRBV29-1; D gene: -; J gene: TRBJ2-5; clone size: few; CDR3 DNA: TGCAGCGTTGAGTTAGCGGCTCAAGAGACCCAGTACTTC; CDR3 protein: CSVELAAQETQYF
V gene: TRBV7-8; D gene: TRBD1; J gene: TRBJ2-6; clone size: few; CDR3 DNA: TGTGCCAGCAGCTCGACAGGGGGGGTGGGGGCCAACGTCCTGACTTTC; CDR3 protein: CASSSTGGVGANVLTF
V gene: TRBV25-1; D gene: -; J gene: TRBJ1-6; clone size: -; CDR3 DNA: TGTGCCAGCAGTGACGTGGCCGTCAATTCACCCCTCCACTTT; CDR3 protein: CASSDVAVNSPLHF
V gene: TRBV7-3; D gene: -; J gene: TRBJ2-3; clone size: -; CDR3 DNA: TGTGCCAGCAGAATACGCGGCACAGATACGCAGTATTTT; CDR3 protein: CASRIRGTDTQYF
V gene: TRBV7-2; D gene: -; J gene: TRBJ1-2; clone size: few; CDR3 DNA: TGTGCCAGCAGCTTTGGGTTAGGTCAGGGAAATGGCTACACCTTC; CDR3 protein: CASSFGLGQGNGYTF
V gene: TRBV30; D gene: -; J gene: TRBJ2-7; clone size: -; CDR3 DNA: TGTGCCTGGAAAACAGGTAACTCCTACGAGCAGTACTTC; CDR3 protein: CAWKTGNSYEQYF
V gene: TRBV2; D gene: TRBD1; J gene: TRBJ2-7; clone size: few; CDR3 DNA: TGTGCCAGCAGGAGACAGGGTACCTACGAGCAGTACTTC; CDR3 protein: CASRRQGTYEQYF
V gene: TRBV4-1; D gene: TRBD1; J gene: TRBJ2-7; clone size: few; CDR3 DNA: TGCGCCAGCAGCCAAGTCGGGACAGGGAAACGGGAGCAGTACTTC; CDR3 protein: CASSQVGTGKREQYF
V gene: TRBV7-2; D gene: TRBD1; J gene: TRBJ1-5; clone size: few; CDR3 DNA: TGTGCCAGCAGCTTAGAGACAGGGGTACCGCCCCAGCATTTT; CDR3 protein: CASSLETGVPPQHF
V gene: TRBV29-1; D gene: -; J gene: TRBJ1-3; clone size: few; CDR3 DNA: TGCAGCGTTGTGACACCGCCCGCTGGAAACACCATATATTTT; CDR3 protein: CSVVTPPAGNTIYF
V gene: TRBV2; D gene: -; J gene: TRBJ2-1; clone size: -; CDR3 DNA: TGTGCCAGCGGGGGCCGTGACAATGAGCAGTTCTTC; CDR3 protein: CASGGRDNEQFF
V gene: TRBV5-1; D gene: -; J gene: TRBJ2-7; clone size: few; CDR3 DNA: TGCGCCAGCAGCTCGGCTAGGGGATCGGAAGAGCAGTACTTC; CDR3 protein: CASSSARGSEEQYF
V gene: TRBV9; D gene: -; J gene: TRBJ1-1; clone size: -; CDR3 DNA: TGTGCCAGCAGCGTAGATGGGCACACTGAAGCTTTCTTT; CDR3 protein: CASSVDGHTEAFF